The rows below give T cell receptor beta chains drawn from one sample of a study of blood T cell repertoires in COVID-19. Some clones are missing from TCRdb's copy, which holds only in-frame ones; the method was immunoSEQ multiplex PCR. The profile covers around 160,000 clones, with roughly 89% appearing a single time and about a tenth taken by the ten largest. The sequenced sample was peripheral blood. The receptor set was obtained from a woman in her sixties or seventies with COVID-19, enrolled during active disease. CDR3s include the opening cysteine and the closing phenylalanine or tryptophan. A D gene is named only where the DNA matches it firmly. Clone size is shown for a subset of rows, as once, few, many or a class of expanded clone.

clone size: .
J gene: TRBJ2-3
D gene: .
V gene: TRBV5-5
CDR3 protein: CASSGDSPGDTQYF
CDR3 DNA: TGTGCCAGCAGCGGGGACTCCCCAGGAGATACGCAGTATTTT

clone size: .
J gene: TRBJ1-4
D gene: .
V gene: TRBV10-1
CDR3 protein: CASSESGAPGLFF
CDR3 DNA: TGCGCCAGCAGTGAGTCTGGGGCCCCGGGACTGTTTTTT

clone size: .
J gene: TRBJ2-3
D gene: TRBD2
V gene: TRBV7-6
CDR3 protein: CASSLGGGAGDTQYF
CDR3 DNA: TGTGCCAGCAGCTTAGGCGGGGGGGCCGGAGATACGCAGTATTTT

clone size: .
J gene: TRBJ2-4
D gene: TRBD1
V gene: TRBV7-3
CDR3 protein: CASSLRQGTVQYF
CDR3 DNA: TGTGCCAGCAGCTTAAGACAGGGGACAGTTCAGTACTTC

clone size: few
J gene: TRBJ1-2
D gene: .
V gene: TRBV10-2
CDR3 protein: CASSQRGGSNWGYTF
CDR3 DNA: TGCGCCAGCAGTCAGAGGGGAGGGTCGAATTGGGGCTACACCTTC

clone size: .
J gene: TRBJ2-3
D gene: .
V gene: TRBV5-1
CDR3 protein: CASSLDRTADTQYF
CDR3 DNA: TGCGCCAGCAGCCTCGACAGAACGGCAGATACGCAGTATTTT

clone size: .
J gene: TRBJ2-1
D gene: TRBD2
V gene: TRBV7-2
CDR3 protein: CASKPTASGGVYNEQFF
CDR3 DNA: TGTGCCAGCAAGCCCACCGCTAGCGGGGGGGTTTACAATGAGCAGTTCTTC

clone size: .
J gene: TRBJ2-3
D gene: TRBD1
V gene: TRBV5-1
CDR3 protein: CASSWDSSTDTQYF
CDR3 DNA: TGCGCCAGCAGCTGGGACAGCTCCACAGATACGCAGTATTTT

clone size: .
J gene: TRBJ1-1
D gene: .
V gene: TRBV18
CDR3 protein: CASSPGGVSNTEAFF
CDR3 DNA: TGTGCCAGCTCACCAGGGGGCGTCTCCAACACTGAAGCTTTCTTT

clone size: .
J gene: TRBJ1-6
D gene: .
V gene: TRBV3-1/TRBV3-2
CDR3 protein: CASSPQAGVLGSPLHF
CDR3 DNA: TGTGCCAGCAGCCCCCAGGCCGGGGTTTTGGGTTCACCCCTCCACTTT

clone size: .
J gene: TRBJ1-2
D gene: .
V gene: TRBV10-3
CDR3 protein: CAIRPVTDSNYGYTF
CDR3 DNA: TGTGCCATCAGGCCGGTGACAGATTCTAACTATGGCTACACCTTC

clone size: .
J gene: TRBJ2-1
D gene: .
V gene: TRBV19
CDR3 protein: CASSILEGLNEQFF
CDR3 DNA: TGTGCCAGTAGTATACTAGAGGGCCTTAATGAGCAGTTCTTC

clone size: once
J gene: TRBJ2-1
D gene: .
V gene: TRBV6-2/TRBV6-3
CDR3 protein: CASSLRRGYYNEQFF
CDR3 DNA: TGTGCCAGCAGCCTTCGAAGGGGATACTACAATGAGCAGTTCTTC

clone size: .
J gene: TRBJ2-5
D gene: TRBD2
V gene: TRBV2
CDR3 protein: CASRERTSPETQYF
CDR3 DNA: TGTGCCAGCAGAGAGAGGACTAGCCCAGAGACCCAGTACTTC

clone size: .
J gene: TRBJ1-1
D gene: TRBD1
V gene: TRBV6-5
CDR3 protein: CASSYRPRGRTEAFF
CDR3 DNA: TGTGCCAGCAGTTATCGCCCCAGGGGGCGCACTGAAGCTTTCTTT

clone size: .
J gene: TRBJ1-1
D gene: .
V gene: TRBV10-3
CDR3 protein: CAISDGRLIGAFF
CDR3 DNA: TGTGCCATCAGTGACGGCAGGCTGATTGGAGCTTTCTTT

clone size: .
J gene: TRBJ1-5
D gene: TRBD1
V gene: TRBV11-2
CDR3 protein: CASSPRGTGRSQPQHF
CDR3 DNA: TGTGCCAGCAGCCCCCGCGGGACAGGACGCAGCCAGCCCCAGCATTTT

clone size: few
J gene: TRBJ2-6
D gene: .
V gene: TRBV5-4
CDR3 protein: CASRYRDTLISGANVLTF
CDR3 DNA: TGTGCCAGCCGTTACCGGGACACCCTTATTTCTGGGGCCAACGTCCTGACTTTC

clone size: once
J gene: TRBJ1-1
D gene: TRBD1
V gene: TRBV30
CDR3 protein: CAWSDRGSEAFF
CDR3 DNA: TGTGCCTGGAGTGACAGGGGCTCTGAAGCTTTCTTT

clone size: .
J gene: TRBJ1-1
D gene: .
V gene: TRBV5-1
CDR3 protein: CASSLATGSTEAFF
CDR3 DNA: TGCGCCAGCAGCTTGGCTACGGGAAGCACTGAAGCTTTCTTT

clone size: .
J gene: TRBJ1-5
D gene: .
V gene: TRBV4-2
CDR3 protein: CASSQGSDRMNQPQHF
CDR3 DNA: TGTGCCAGCAGCCAAGGTTCTGACAGGATGAATCAGCCCCAGCATTTT

clone size: .
J gene: TRBJ1-3
D gene: TRBD1
V gene: TRBV7-2
CDR3 protein: CASSMRDRGDTIYF
CDR3 DNA: TGTGCCAGCAGCATGAGGGACAGGGGAGACACCATATATTTT

clone size: .
J gene: TRBJ1-5
D gene: TRBD1
V gene: TRBV5-5
CDR3 protein: CASSFGDRGGNQPQHF
CDR3 DNA: TGTGCCAGCAGCTTTGGGGACAGGGGGGGAAATCAGCCCCAGCATTTT

clone size: once
J gene: TRBJ1-4
D gene: TRBD1
V gene: TRBV19
CDR3 protein: CASSTGDRATNEKLFF
CDR3 DNA: TGTGCCAGTAGTACAGGGGACAGGGCCACTAATGAAAAACTGTTTTTT

clone size: .
J gene: TRBJ2-3
D gene: .
V gene: TRBV6-5
CDR3 protein: CASRQGSPTDTQYF
CDR3 DNA: TGTGCCAGCAGACAGGGATCGCCCACAGATACGCAGTATTTT

clone size: once
J gene: TRBJ1-6
D gene: TRBD1
V gene: TRBV28
CDR3 protein: CASSLGAGGLSSPLHF
CDR3 DNA: TGTGCCAGCAGTTTAGGGGCAGGGGGATTAAGTTCACCCCTCCACTTT

clone size: few
J gene: TRBJ1-2
D gene: .
V gene: TRBV12-3/TRBV12-4
CDR3 protein: CASSLTGNGYTF
CDR3 DNA: TGTGCCAGCAGTTTAACAGGGAATGGCTACACCTTC

clone size: .
J gene: TRBJ2-7
D gene: .
V gene: TRBV5-4
CDR3 protein: CASSPPPGGASSYEQYF
CDR3 DNA: TGTGCCAGCAGCCCGCCGCCAGGCGGGGCGAGCTCCTACGAGCAGTACTTC

clone size: .
J gene: TRBJ1-4
D gene: .
V gene: TRBV27
CDR3 protein: CASSGDRYEKLFF
CDR3 DNA: TGTGCCAGCAGTGGTGACAGATATGAAAAACTGTTTTTT

clone size: once
J gene: TRBJ2-1
D gene: TRBD2
V gene: TRBV12-5
CDR3 protein: CASALRGGADNEQFF
CDR3 DNA: TGTGCTAGTGCCCTCCGCGGGGGGGCAGACAATGAGCAGTTCTTC

clone size: .
J gene: TRBJ1-1
D gene: .
V gene: TRBV28
CDR3 protein: CASNGHAGAFF
CDR3 DNA: TGTGCCAGCAATGGTCACGCAGGAGCTTTCTTT

clone size: few
J gene: TRBJ1-4
D gene: TRBD1
V gene: TRBV11-1
CDR3 protein: CASSLTPGTDEKLFF
CDR3 DNA: TGTGCCAGCAGCTTAACCCCCGGGACAGATGAAAAACTGTTTTTT

clone size: .
J gene: TRBJ2-2
D gene: TRBD1
V gene: TRBV27
CDR3 protein: CASSFYPPGQGATGELFF
CDR3 DNA: TGTGCCAGCAGTTTCTATCCCCCGGGACAGGGGGCGACCGGGGAGCTGTTTTTT

clone size: .
J gene: TRBJ2-7
D gene: .
V gene: TRBV29-1
CDR3 protein: CSVGTQRGEQYF
CDR3 DNA: TGCAGCGTCGGAACCCAAAGAGGGGAGCAGTACTTC

clone size: .
J gene: TRBJ2-3
D gene: .
V gene: TRBV6-2/TRBV6-3
CDR3 protein: CASSRLVDTQYF
CDR3 DNA: TGTGCCAGCAGTCGACTAGTGGATACGCAGTATTTT

clone size: .
J gene: TRBJ2-7
D gene: TRBD1
V gene: TRBV10-3
CDR3 protein: CAISPGTGRYEQYF
CDR3 DNA: TGTGCCATCAGTCCCGGGACAGGGCGGTACGAGCAGTACTTC

clone size: .
J gene: TRBJ2-2
D gene: .
V gene: TRBV6-5
CDR3 protein: CASSYRRDKGELFF
CDR3 DNA: TGTGCCAGCAGTTACCGTCGGGACAAAGGGGAGCTGTTTTTT

clone size: .
J gene: TRBJ1-3
D gene: TRBD1
V gene: TRBV7-2
CDR3 protein: CASRDTGGGNTIYF
CDR3 DNA: TGTGCCAGCAGGGACACAGGGGGCGGAAACACCATATATTTT

clone size: .
J gene: TRBJ1-1
D gene: .
V gene: TRBV2
CDR3 protein: CASSRDWMNTEAFF
CDR3 DNA: TGTGCCAGCAGTCGGGACTGGATGAACACTGAAGCTTTCTTT

clone size: .
J gene: TRBJ1-5
D gene: TRBD1
V gene: TRBV19
CDR3 protein: CASSAFDRGRNQPQHF
CDR3 DNA: TGTGCCAGTAGTGCCTTCGACAGGGGGCGAAATCAGCCCCAGCATTTT

clone size: .
J gene: TRBJ1-5
D gene: TRBD1
V gene: TRBV5-4
CDR3 protein: CASSPFLEDREESNQPQHF
CDR3 DNA: TGTGCCAGCAGCCCCTTTTTAGAGGACAGGGAAGAAAGCAATCAGCCCCAGCATTTT

clone size: few
J gene: TRBJ1-1
D gene: TRBD1
V gene: TRBV6-4
CDR3 protein: CASSETGIMNTEAFF
CDR3 DNA: TGTGCCAGCAGTGAGACAGGGATCATGAACACTGAAGCTTTCTTT

clone size: .
J gene: TRBJ2-1
D gene: TRBD2
V gene: TRBV20-1
CDR3 protein: CSASKGTSGHNEQFF
CDR3 DNA: TGCAGTGCTAGTAAAGGGACTAGCGGGCACAATGAGCAGTTCTTC

clone size: .
J gene: TRBJ1-3
D gene: .
V gene: TRBV2
CDR3 protein: CASSEARPEVHTIYF
CDR3 DNA: TGTGCCAGCAGTGAAGCGCGGCCGGAGGTCCACACCATATATTTT